One and the same sample provided the 7 T cell receptor beta chains below, sequenced in a study of blood T cells in healthy people across ages. With a J-beta primer mix and a sample-barcoded 5' primer, a second PCR ran 7 to 11 cycles. TCRdb reprocessed the 5' RACE reads with MiXCR, giving one entry per CDR3 protein. The sample contains roughly 1.6 million distinct CDR3 sequences, about 32% of which appear only once. Sequencing input: blood. Receptor source: a woman aged 30 to 39 in good health.

The rearrangement uses TRBV11-2 and TRBJ1-6; 8 nucleotides align to TRBD1. The CDR3 consists of 16 residues. CDR1 is SGHAT, CDR2 FQNNGV, per germline. Germline trimming cut 0 bases from V and 10 bases from J; bases unmatched to any gene: 8. CDR3 bases: TGTGCCAGCAGCTTAGATAACAGGGGGGTTTTCTCACCCCTCCACTTT. Translating gives CASSLDNRGVFSPLHF.

This clonotype was recorded at least ten times. The rearrangement links TRBV27 to TRBJ2-5; D tentatively reads TRBD1 or TRBD2 (5 bases each). Germline CDR1 reads MNHEY; CDR2 reads SMNVEV (reference sequence). This CDR3 is 15 amino acids long. V was trimmed by 6 bases and J by 5 bases, leaving 19 bases between them. The CDR3 spells CASRAVRGVVETQYF. The CDR3 bases are TGTGCCAGCAGGGCCGTTAGGGGAGTCGTGGAGACCCAGTACTTC.

Ten or more counts support this clonotype. This chain links TRBV29-1 with TRBJ1-2; D gene ambiguous. Trimming pared 0 bases from V and 6 bases from J, leaving 8 bases between. The CDR3 has 12 amino acids. The germline CDR1 and CDR2 sequences are SQVTM and ANQGSEA. CDR3: CSVEDRRDGYTF. DNA for the CDR3: TGCAGCGTTGAAGATAGGCGCGATGGCTACACCTTC.

This clonotype was recorded many times. The junction does not match germline at one end; this may be a read error. V and J are TRBV5-1 and TRBJ2-5; 12 nucleotides align to TRBD2. The length of the CDR3 is 14 residues. CDR1 is SGHRS, CDR2 YFSETQ, per germline. The CDR3 nucleotides read TGTGCCAGCAGCTCCGGGACTAGCGGGGAGACCCAGTACTTC. Its translation is CASSSGTSGETQYF.

This clonotype came up once. A much more abundant neighbour one base away suggests this may be a read error. The chain links TRBV29-1 to TRBJ2-1; 8 bases are shared with TRBD1. V shed 7 bases and J 6 bases; nucleotides not matched to a gene: 11. This CDR3 is 14 amino acids long. The V gene's germline CDR1 is SQVTM and CDR2 ANQGSEA. This chain's CDR3 is CSGQGFSLPNEQFF. Written as DNA, the CDR3 is TGCAGCGGACAGGGGTTCTCTCTGCCCAATGAGCAGTTCTTC.

This clonotype was seen a few times. The chain joins TRBV7-7 to TRBJ2-3, with D unresolved. Germline V gene lookup returns CDR1 SSHAT and CDR2 FNYEAQ (reference sequence). CDR3 length: 15 residues. The V and J ends lost 4 bases and 3 bases respectively, with 14 bases between them. CDR3 in DNA: TGTGCCAGCAGCTCTTCCGGGTACAGAACAGATACGCAGTATTTT. The encoded protein is CASSSSGYRTDTQYF.

V usage is TRBV7-7 and J usage is TRBJ2-1; TRBD1 matches at 7 bases. V lost 5 bases to trimming and J lost 5 bases; unmatched junction nucleotides: 12. The CDR3 totals 16 residues. Germline-derived CDR1 and CDR2 are SSHAT and FNYEAQ (reference sequence). The CDR3 here is CASSPGDRDGDNEQFF. CDR3 nucleotides: TGTGCCAGCAGCCCCGGAGACAGGGACGGGGACAATGAGCAGTTCTTC.